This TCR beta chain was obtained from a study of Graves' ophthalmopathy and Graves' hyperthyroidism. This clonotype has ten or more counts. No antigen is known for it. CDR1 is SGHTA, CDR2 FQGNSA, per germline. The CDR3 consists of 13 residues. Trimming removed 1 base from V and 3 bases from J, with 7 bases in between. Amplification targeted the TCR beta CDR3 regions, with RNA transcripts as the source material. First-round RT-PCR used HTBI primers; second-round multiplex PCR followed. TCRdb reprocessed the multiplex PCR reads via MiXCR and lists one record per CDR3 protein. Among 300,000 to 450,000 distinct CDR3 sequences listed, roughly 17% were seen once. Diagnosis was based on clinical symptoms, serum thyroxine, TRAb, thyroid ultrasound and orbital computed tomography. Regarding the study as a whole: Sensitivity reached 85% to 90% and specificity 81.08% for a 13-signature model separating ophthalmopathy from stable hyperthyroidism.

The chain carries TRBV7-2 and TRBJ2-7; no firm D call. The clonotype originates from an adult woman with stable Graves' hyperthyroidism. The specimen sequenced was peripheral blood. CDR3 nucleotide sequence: TGTGCCAGCAGCTTAGTTTCAGTCTACGAGCAGTACTTC. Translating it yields CASSLVSVYEQYF. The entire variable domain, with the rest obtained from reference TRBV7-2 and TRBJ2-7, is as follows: GAGVSQSPSNKVTEKGKDVELRCDPISGHTALYWYRQSLGQGLEFLIYFQGNSAPDKSGLPSDRFSAERTGGSVSTLTIQRTQQEDSAVYLCASSLVSVYEQYFGPGTRLTVT.